The 9 T cell receptor beta chains listed next were all sequenced from one sample in a study of sequential checkpoint blockade in melanoma. The repertoire was sequenced with immunoSEQ multiplex PCR; TCRdb's copy has only in-frame clones and lacks some. The sample carries over 9,500 clones, about 71% recorded once. Treatment: randomized to nivolumab then ipilimumab (arm A) or the reverse (arm B). Sequenced here: CD8+ T cells sorted from blood (inferred from file names), sampled from a patient given nivolumab and ipilimumab in sequence. The source is a human donor with melanoma.

The chain links TRBV7-9 to TRBJ2-5, with TRBD1 matching over 7 bases. The CDR3 length is 14 residues. Germline assignment: CDR1 SEHNR and CDR2 FQNEAQ (reference sequence). V was pared by 5 bases and J by 2 bases, with 5 bases of the junction left unmatched. CDR3 bases: TGTGCCAGCAGCGGCGAGGGACAGCAAGAGACCCAGTACTTC. Protein product: CASSGEGQQETQYF. The whole variable domain, filled in from reference TRBV7-9 and TRBJ2-5, reads DTGVSQNPRHKITKRGQNVTFRCDPISEHNRLYWYRQTLGQGPEFLTYFQNEAQLEKSRLLSDRFSAERPKGSFSTLEIQRTEQGDSAMYLCASSGEGQQETQYFGPGTRLLVL.

The chain recombines TRBV27 with TRBJ1-1; D is uncertain. CDR1 and CDR2 from the germline V gene are MNHEY and SMNVEV (reference sequence). The CDR3 runs 13 residues. The V and J ends lost 3 bases and 1 base respectively, with 6 bases between them. CDR3 residues: CASSFGENTEAFF. The CDR3 coding sequence is TGTGCCAGCAGTTTCGGGGAGAACACTGAAGCTTTCTTT.

The chain recombines TRBV2 with TRBJ2-7; D is undetermined. This CDR3 contains 13 residues. V was shortened by 6 bases and J by 4 bases, with 13 bases between the two germline ends. Per germline, CDR1 SNHLY and CDR2 FYNNEI. The CDR3 DNA is TGTGCCAGCAGGGAGAAGCCGGCATACGAGCAGTACTTC. As protein: CASREKPAYEQYF.

The chain carries TRBV27 and TRBJ2-1; 10 bases map to TRBD2. This CDR3 region has 16 residues. Germline loops: CDR1 MNHEY, CDR2 SMNVEV (reference sequence). J lost 5 bases, V lost 5 bases, and 9 bases had no gene match. CDR3 amino acids: CASSPLVAGGNNEQFF. The CDR3 DNA is TGTGCCAGCAGTCCCCTGGTAGCGGGGGGCAACAATGAGCAGTTCTTC.

This chain links TRBV5-1 with TRBJ2-6, with TRBD1 identical over 8 bases. CDR1 is SGHRS, CDR2 YFSETQ, per germline. This CDR3 has 16 amino acids. Trimming removed 10 bases from V and 4 bases from J; junction bases left unmatched: 13. This CDR3 is CAVGPTGAFGANVLTF. The CDR3 DNA is TGCGCCGTGGGCCCGACAGGGGCTTTCGGGGCCAACGTCCTGACTTTC.

The chain has TRBV30 and TRBJ1-1; D not certain. Germline-derived CDR1 and CDR2 are GTSNPN and SVGIG (reference sequence). This CDR3 spans 13 amino acids. The V and J ends lost 0 bases and 1 base respectively, with 6 bases between them. CDR3 sequence: CAWSVAENTEAFF. The DNA for the CDR3 is TGTGCCTGGAGTGTAGCTGAGAACACTGAAGCTTTCTTT.

The rearrangement uses TRBV7-3 and TRBJ2-1; no clear D gene. The CDR3 totals 12 residues. Trimming took 7 bases from V and 11 from J, leaving 15 bases between them. Per the germline V gene, CDR1 is SGHTA and CDR2 is FQGTGA. As DNA, the CDR3 is TGTGCCAGCATGTTTAGTCTAGGCAAGCAGTTCTTC. Residues: CASMFSLGKQFF.

The chain couples TRBV28 to TRBJ2-7; D possibly corresponds to TRBD1 (6 bases). This CDR3 has 14 amino acids. V gave up 2 bases and J gave up 4 bases, with 12 bases separating them. Per germline, CDR1 MDHEN and CDR2 SYDVKM. CDR3 sequence: CASSLDPGVYEQYF. The CDR3 nucleotides read TGTGCCAGCAGTTTAGATCCAGGGGTTTACGAGCAGTACTTC.

This chain joins TRBV5-6 and TRBJ1-5, with D hard to call. V shed 0 bases and J shed 1 base, with 14 bases lying between them. The CDR3 spans 17 residues. CDR1 and CDR2 from the germline V gene are SGHDT and YYEEEE. CDR3 nucleotides: TGTGCCAGCAGCTTGGGGGCCTCGGCCCCAAGCAATCAGCCCCAGCATTTT. This translates into CASSLGASAPSNQPQHF.